This T cell receptor (beta chain) was sequenced during a study of cytomegalovirus exposure and HLA in healthy donors. Study findings and constraints: As a later analysis revealed, most CMV-associated TCR beta chains appeared HLA-restricted. Sequencing probably produced one cluster of sequence variants that were highly shared.

Points on this clone: What it binds is unknown.

V was trimmed by 3 bases and J by 5 bases, leaving 10 bases between them. Germline V CDR1 and CDR2: SQVTM, ANQGSEA. The length of the CDR3 is 12 residues. Use of 60 Vbeta and 13 Jbeta primers characterized the PCR. The repertoire was sequenced with immunoSEQ multiplex PCR; TCRdb's copy has only in-frame clones and lacks some. The sample has 40,000 to 65,000 clones; the top ten hold 25% to 30%. Sequencing was performed on PBMCs. The chain combines TRBV29-1 with TRBJ1-1, with D tentatively TRBD1 (6 bases). This receptor was taken from a man aged 35-49 years in good health and CMV-seropositive. CDR3 DNA: TGCAGCGTTGAGGAGGGGGGGACTGAAGCTTTCTTT. Protein sequence: CSVEEGGTEAFF.